Shown below are 18 T cell receptor beta chains from a single sample sequenced in a study of blood T cell repertoires in COVID-19. Generated by immunoSEQ multiplex PCR, the TCRdb table keeps only in-frame clones and is missing some. This table holds over 140,000 clones, around 78% found once. Sequencing used peripheral blood. These receptors were collected from a woman older than 75 with active or convalescent COVID-19.

This clone was recorded a few times. This chain links TRBV24-1 with TRBJ1-5, with 8 bases matching TRBD1. Germline assignment: CDR1 KGHDR and CDR2 SFDVKD. With V trimmed by 8 bases and J by 5 bases, 4 bases remained unmatched. The CDR3 is 13 residues long. CDR3 region: CATKDREDQPQHF. The CDR3 nucleotides read TGTGCCACCAAGGACAGGGAGGATCAGCCCCAGCATTTT.

About this clone itself: At one end, the junction sequence differs from germline, possibly due to a read error. V usage is TRBV7-7 and J usage is TRBJ2-2, with 8 bases fitting TRBD2. CDR3 length: 15 residues. Germline lookup yields CDR1 SSHAT and CDR2 FNYEAQ (reference sequence). DNA of the CDR3: TGTGCTAGCAGCTTAGAAAGCGGGGGCACCGGGGAGCTGTTTTTT. Its protein is CASSLESGGTGELFF.

This clone has a single count. This sequence joins TRBV9 and TRBJ2-5, with 9 positions matching TRBD2. Germline CDR1 SGDLS, CDR2 YYNGEE. V was pared by 0 bases and J by 7 bases, with 7 bases of the junction left unmatched. There are 15 residues in the CDR3. CDR3 protein: CASSVDLAGLGTQYF. In DNA form, the CDR3 reads TGTGCCAGCAGCGTAGATCTAGCGGGGCTCGGGACCCAGTACTTC.

This clone was counted a few times. This chain joins TRBV6-5 and TRBJ1-4; no definite D call. The CDR3 has 12 amino acids. Between the trimmed V and J ends, which lost 6 bases and 7 bases, there was a span of 9 bases. Germline V gene sequence: CDR1 MNHEY, CDR2 SVGAGI. The DNA for the CDR3 is TGTGCCAGCAGGCTACGTCTTGAAAAACTGTTTTTT. Its protein product is CASRLRLEKLFF.

The chain joins TRBV28 to TRBJ1-2; no clear D gene. Trimming took off 6 bases at V and 6 bases at J, with 8 bases between the two ends. This CDR3 spans 11 amino acids. The germline V gene has CDR1 MDHEN and CDR2 SYDVKM. CDR3 nucleotide sequence: TGTGCCAGCAGGTATTATAATGGCTACACCTTC. Its translation is CASRYYNGYTF.

CDR3 sequence (DNA): TGTGCCAGTAGGATGGACAGATCAAGCTATCAGCCCCAGCATTTT. It yields the protein CASRMDRSSYQPQHF. This chain joins TRBV19 and TRBJ1-5, with a tentative D call TRBD1 (6 bases). The length of the CDR3 is 15 residues. Germline CDR1 and CDR2: LNHDA and SQIVND (reference sequence). Trimming cost V 6 bases and J 5 bases, with 17 bases left between them.

The chain uses TRBV11-2 and TRBJ2-1; possible D gene TRBD2, 6 bases. V was cut by 1 base and J by 4 bases, with 17 bases left in between. From germline, CDR1 is SGHAT and CDR2 FQNNGV. This CDR3 has 17 amino acids. CDR3: CASSLVSILRGYNEQFF. CDR3 bases: TGTGCCAGCAGCTTAGTGTCCATACTGCGGGGTTACAATGAGCAGTTCTTC.

CDR3 DNA: TGTGCCAGCAGTTTAGTTTCGGGACAGCCCTTATTAGCCCAGCATTTT. It yields the protein CASSLVSGQPLLAQHF. The chain links TRBV28 to TRBJ1-5, with TRBD1 matching 7 bases. The CDR3 has 16 amino acids. V trimming: 2 bases; J trimming: 11 bases; junction bases outside the gene matches: 15. Germline lookup yields CDR1 MDHEN and CDR2 SYDVKM.

There are a few counts of this clone. This chain links TRBV4-1 with TRBJ1-6; no definite D call. This CDR3 is built from 16 residues. With 0 bases removed from V and 5 bases from J, the gap between germline ends came to 11 bases. In germline, CDR1 is MGHRA, CDR2 YSYEKL. The CDR3 sequence: CASSQEGGRNNSPLHF. CDR3 nucleotides: TGCGCCAGCAGCCAAGAAGGTGGCAGGAATAATTCACCCCTCCACTTT.

This rearrangement joins TRBV5-4 to TRBJ2-7; D is undetermined. The CDR3 consists of 11 residues. CDR1 is SGHNT, CDR2 YYREEE, per germline (reference sequence). The V and J ends lost 2 bases and 5 bases respectively, with 5 bases between them. This chain's CDR3 is CASSFADEQYF. For the CDR3, the DNA is TGTGCCAGCAGCTTCGCAGACGAGCAGTACTTC.

The chain employs TRBV6-5 and TRBJ1-5; TRBD1 aligns across 8 bases. The ends lost 8 bases at V and 4 bases at J; junction bases unmatched: 7. In germline, CDR1 is MNHEY, CDR2 SVGAGI. The CDR3 spans 14 residues. This chain's CDR3 is CASARQGRNQPQHF. The CDR3, as DNA: TGTGCCAGCGCCAGACAGGGGAGGAATCAGCCCCAGCATTTT.

This sequence joins TRBV28 and TRBJ2-7; the match to TRBD1 covers 11 bases. The trim removed 3 bases at V and 4 bases at J, leaving 5 bases unmatched. Germline assignment: CDR1 MDHEN and CDR2 SYDVKM. The CDR3 spans 15 residues. The CDR3 sequence is CASSFFRDRGYEQYF. The CDR3 DNA reads as TGTGCCAGCAGTTTCTTTCGGGACAGGGGGTACGAGCAGTACTTC.

This chain connects TRBV5-1 to TRBJ1-1, with TRBD1 as a possible D gene (5 bases). This CDR3 has 14 residues. Per germline, CDR1 SGHRS and CDR2 YFSETQ. Trimming stripped 2 bases from V and 4 bases from J, with 12 bases between. The chain's CDR3 is CASSLTAGGTEAFF. The CDR3 nucleotides read TGCGCCAGCAGCTTAACGGCGGGGGGCACTGAAGCTTTCTTT.

The V and J genes are TRBV19 and TRBJ1-4; maybe TRBD1 (5 bases). This CDR3 spans 14 amino acids. The ends were cut back, 4 bases at V and 8 bases at J, with 14 bases in the middle. Germline V lookup: CDR1 LNHDA, CDR2 SQIVND (reference sequence). CDR3 loop: CASSTGHGREKLFF. In nucleotides, the CDR3 is TGTGCCAGTAGTACAGGGCACGGACGCGAAAAACTGTTTTTT.

This clone was detected only a few times. The chain couples TRBV12-3 or TRBV12-4 to TRBJ1-2; unclear D gene. Trimming cost V 3 bases and J 4 bases, with 6 bases left between them. The CDR3 extends over 12 amino acids. Here the CDR3 DNA reads TGTGCCAGCAGTTTGACAAGCTATGGCTACACCTTC. Translated: CASSLTSYGYTF.

The V and J genes are TRBV15 and TRBJ1-4, with D possibly TRBD1 on 6 matching bases. The CDR3 runs 15 residues. Looked up from germline, CDR1 is LNHNV and CDR2 is YYDKDF (reference sequence). Trimming removed 3 bases at V and 5 bases at J, with 13 bases between. The CDR3 DNA reads TGTGCCACCAGCAGGGTAGGGGGTTTAAATGAAAAACTGTTTTTT. It is translated as CATSRVGGLNEKLFF. The variable domain in full, completed from reference TRBV15 and TRBJ1-4, reads DAMVIQNPRYQVTQFGKPVTLSCSQTLNHNVMYWYQQKSSQAPKLLFHYYDKDFNNEADTPDNFQSRRPNTSFCFLDIRSPGLGDTAMYLCATSRVGGLNEKLFFGSGTQLSVL.

This clone was observed a handful of times. The V call is TRBV2, the J call TRBJ2-7, with 8 bases matching TRBD1. Per the germline V gene, CDR1 is SNHLY and CDR2 is FYNNEI. The junction had 4 bases not matched to a gene; V was cut back by 9 bases and J by 0 bases. The CDR3 is made up of 13 amino acids. The CDR3 protein is CARGQVGSYEQYF. In DNA, the CDR3 is TGTGCCAGGGGACAGGTGGGCTCCTACGAGCAGTACTTC.

The J gene is TRBJ1-5, the V gene TRBV5-6; 7 nucleotides agree with TRBD1. The CDR3 totals 15 residues. In germline, CDR1 is SGHDT, CDR2 YYEEEE. Germline trimming cut 0 bases from V and 7 bases from J; bases unmatched to any gene: 7. The CDR3 spells CASSLADRVGQPQHF. DNA for the CDR3: TGTGCCAGCAGCTTGGCCGACAGGGTCGGGCAGCCCCAGCATTTT. Drawing the rest from reference TRBV5-6 and TRBJ1-5, the complete variable domain is DAGVTQSPTHLIKTRGQQVTLRCSPKSGHDTVSWYQQALGQGPQFIFQYYEEEERQRGNFPDRFSGHQFPNYSSELNVNALLLGDSALYLCASSLADRVGQPQHFGDGTRLSIL.